A single sample is the source of the 18 T cell receptor beta chains below, sequenced in a study of shared clonotypes between healthy human individuals. The protocol was immunoSEQ multiplex PCR, while the TCRdb copy is restricted to in-frame clones and leaves out a portion. In the table there are 190,000 or so clones, 60% to 75% of which are singletons. The sequenced material came from memory CD4+ T cells sorted from blood. Subset of the sample: CD45RA-negative fraction. These TCRs come from a man younger than 40 in good health.

This chain links TRBV4-1 with TRBJ2-7; 8 bases line up with TRBD1. Per germline, CDR1 MGHRA and CDR2 YSYEKL. The CDR3 has 17 residues. After removal of 0 bases from V and 3 bases from J, the junction contained 10 bases not matched to a gene. This CDR3 reads CASSQDEARGQRYEQYF. The CDR3 DNA is TGCGCCAGCAGCCAAGATGAGGCCAGGGGGCAGCGCTACGAGCAGTACTTC.

The rearrangement links TRBV6-1 to TRBJ2-3; D perhaps matches TRBD2 (5 bases). Trimming removed 8 bases at V and 4 bases at J, with 19 bases between. Germline CDR1 and CDR2: MNHNS and SASEGT. The CDR3 is 15 amino acids. As DNA, the CDR3 is TGTGCCAGCTCCCGGGGTCGTGGTTTCTCAGATACGCAGTATTTT. It specifies CASSRGRGFSDTQYF.

In its sample, this clone was seen a few times. The rearrangement joins TRBV18 to TRBJ2-5; TRBD2 matches 11 bases. The CDR3 spans 16 residues. From germline, CDR1 is KGHSH and CDR2 LQKENI. V lost 1 base to trimming and J lost 4 bases; unmatched junction nucleotides: 5. For the CDR3, the DNA is TGTGCCAGCTCACCACTAGCGGGAGGGCCGGGAGAGACCCAGTACTTC. This gives the protein CASSPLAGGPGETQYF.

The chain uses TRBV28 and TRBJ2-2; D is perhaps TRBD2 (6 bases). Trimming stripped 8 bases from V and 5 bases from J, with 12 bases between. There are 13 residues in the CDR3. From germline, CDR1 is MDHEN and CDR2 SYDVKM. This CDR3 reads CASSMGGTGELFF. The CDR3 bases are TGTGCCAGCTCTATGGGGGGTACCGGGGAGCTGTTTTTT.

V is TRBV18 and J is TRBJ2-2; 7 bases match TRBD1. Germline values: CDR1 KGHSH, CDR2 LQKENI. CDR3 size: 16 residues. V dropped 8 bases and J dropped 6; count of bases not matched to a gene: 15. The CDR3 DNA sequence: TGTGCCAGCATCAGAGATCGACAGGGTACATCCGGGGAGCTGTTTTTT. Protein sequence: CASIRDRQGTSGELFF.

The chain couples TRBV7-9 to TRBJ2-3; 12 bases agree with TRBD2. Trimming took 8 bases from V and 10 from J; bases not matched to a gene: 10. Germline V lookup: CDR1 SEHNR, CDR2 FQNEAQ (reference sequence). CDR3 length: 14 residues. The CDR3 loop reads CASGPSGRAGAQYF. The CDR3 nucleotides are TGTGCCAGCGGGCCTAGCGGGAGGGCCGGGGCGCAGTATTTT.

This sequence joins TRBV5-4 and TRBJ2-3; 10 nucleotides align to TRBD1. CDR1 and CDR2 from the germline V gene are SGHNT and YYREEE (reference sequence). The V segment lost 1 base and the J segment 5 bases; nucleotides outside the gene matches: 7. The CDR3 runs to 16 residues. The CDR3 region has the DNA TGTGCCAGCAGCTTGCTTAGACAGGGGGCAGGAGATACGCAGTATTTT. Protein: CASSLLRQGAGDTQYF.

The chain employs TRBV5-1 and TRBJ1-5; 8 bases are shared with TRBD1. V gave up 1 base and J gave up 0 bases; unmatched junction bases: 3. CDR3 length equals 16 residues. The germline CDR1 and CDR2 sequences are SGHRS and YFSETQ. DNA of the CDR3: TGCGCCAGCAGCTTGACAGGGGGTAATAGCAATCAGCCCCAGCATTTT. Translation: CASSLTGGNSNQPQHF.

The chain's CDR3 is CASSDKSVLYEQYF. The DNA for the CDR3 is TGTGCCAGCAGTGATAAGTCCGTGCTCTACGAGCAGTACTTC. The rearrangement links TRBV6-4 to TRBJ2-7; unclear D gene. The CDR3 contains 14 residues. Trimming stripped 3 bases from V and 3 bases from J, with 12 bases between. Germline V gene lookup returns CDR1 MRHNA and CDR2 SNTAGT.

As to this clone: A read error may be the cause here, since a much bigger clone is one base away. This CDR3 is also generated by other DNA sequences in the sample. This sequence joins TRBV18 and TRBJ2-2, with D hard to call. The germline V gene encodes CDR1 KGHSH and CDR2 LQKENI. The CDR3 contains 13 residues. The V gene lost 1 base and the J gene lost 1 base, with 1 base spanning the gap. CDR3 nucleotide sequence: TGTGCCAGCTCACCACAGAACACCGGGGAGCTGTTTTTT. This encodes CASSPQNTGELFF.

V gene TRBV19 combines with J gene TRBJ2-1, with 8 bases aligning to TRBD1. J lost 10 bases, V lost 5 bases, and 19 bases had no gene match. The germline CDR1 and CDR2 sequences are LNHDA and SQIVND (reference sequence). The CDR3 spans 17 residues. DNA for the CDR3: TGTGCCAGTAGTCCCCCGGGACAGGCCCGCCTGGGGACGGAGCAGTTCTTC. This translates into CASSPPGQARLGTEQFF.

This sequence joins TRBV25-1 and TRBJ2-2, with TRBD2 matching 8 bases. Germline CDR1 MGHDK, CDR2 SYGVNS. CDR3 length equals 14 residues. J gave up 7 bases and V 7 bases, and 8 bases lay outside the gene matches. The CDR3 spells CASIDAGGLGELFF. CDR3 DNA: TGTGCCAGCATCGACGCGGGGGGACTCGGGGAGCTGTTTTTT.

The gene calls are TRBV5-1 and TRBJ2-5; 7 bases are a match to TRBD2. CDR1 is SGHRS, CDR2 YFSETQ, per germline. The CDR3 covers 16 residues. After removal of 2 bases from V and 4 bases from J, the junction contained 11 bases not matched to a gene. The CDR3 region has the DNA TGCGCCAGCAGCTTTTCTAGCGGTAGCCTGGGAGAGACCCAGTACTTC. Amino acids: CASSFSSGSLGETQYF.

This clone was seen only once. The chain recombines TRBV18 with TRBJ2-1, with TRBD2 matching 10 bases. CDR1 is KGHSH and CDR2 is LQKENI in the germline V gene. The CDR3 covers 16 residues. V lost 3 bases and J lost 5; bases outside the gene matches: 7. In DNA form, the CDR3 reads TGTGCCAGCTCACCCCGCCTCGGACTAGCGGACAATGAGCAGTTCTTC. As protein: CASSPRLGLADNEQFF. The full variable domain, rest sourced from reference TRBV18 and TRBJ2-1, is NAGVMQNPRHLVRRRGQEARLRCSPMKGHSHVYWYRQLPEEGLKFMVYLQKENIIDESGMPKERFSAEFPKEGPSILRIQQVVRGDSAAYFCASSPRLGLADNEQFFGPGTRLTVL.

The chain has TRBV11-2 and TRBJ2-1, with D perhaps matching TRBD2 (6 bases). CDR1 and CDR2 (germline): SGHAT, FQNNGV. This CDR3 has 15 residues. Trimming took off 6 bases at V and 4 bases at J, with 16 bases between the two ends. The CDR3 here is CASRGGGGLYNEQFF. In DNA form, the CDR3 reads TGTGCCAGCAGGGGGGGAGGAGGTTTATACAATGAGCAGTTCTTC. The full variable domain, in which reference TRBV11-2 and TRBJ2-1 provide the parts outside the CDR3, is EAGVAQSPRYKIIEKRQSVAFWCNPISGHATLYWYQQILGQGPKLLIQFQNNGVVDDSQLPKDRFSAERLKGVDSTLKIQPAKLEDSAVYLCASRGGGGLYNEQFFGPGTRLTVL.

A single count supports this clone. The genes are TRBV5-5 and TRBJ1-3; D may be TRBD1 (5 bases). The CDR3 sequence is 15 residues long. The V gene lost 4 bases and the J gene lost 0 bases, with 11 bases spanning the gap. The germline gives CDR1 SGHKS, CDR2 YYEKEE (reference sequence). The CDR3 loop is CASSPDSYSGNTIYF. The CDR3 nucleotides are TGTGCCAGCAGCCCCGACAGCTACTCTGGAAACACCATATATTTT.

At least ten counts were recorded for this clone. The CDR3 region is CASSQKWTGGAGETQYF. Written as DNA, the CDR3 is TGTGCCAGCAGCCAAAAATGGACAGGGGGCGCGGGAGAGACCCAGTACTTC. The V call is TRBV14, the J call TRBJ2-5; TRBD1 aligns across 11 bases. Germline V gives CDR1 SGHDN, CDR2 FVKESK. There are 17 residues in the CDR3. V shed 2 bases, J shed 4 bases, and the junction held 9 bases outside the gene matches.

CDR3 sequence reads: CASSPTGLTHEAFF. The CDR3 DNA sequence: TGTGCCAGCTCACCGACAGGACTAACCCACGAAGCTTTCTTT. The genes are TRBV18 and TRBJ1-1; a possible D gene is TRBD1 (6 bases). The V and J ends lost 3 bases and 8 bases respectively, with 16 bases between them. The CDR3 runs 14 residues. Per germline, CDR1 KGHSH and CDR2 LQKENI. The entire variable domain, with the rest obtained from reference TRBV18 and TRBJ1-1, is as follows: NAGVMQNPRHLVRRRGQEARLRCSPMKGHSHVYWYRQLPEEGLKFMVYLQKENIIDESGMPKERFSAEFPKEGPSILRIQQVVRGDSAAYFCASSPTGLTHEAFFGQGTRLTVV.